Below are 16 T cell receptor beta chains sequenced from a single sample in a study of cytomegalovirus exposure and HLA in healthy donors. The PCR contained 60 Vbeta and 13 Jbeta primers. Sequencing used immunoSEQ multiplex PCR; TCRdb keeps in-frame clones, though not all of them. The profile covers approximately 150,000 clones, with roughly 74% appearing a single time and 6.2% taken by the ten largest. Sequencing was done on a sample of PBMCs. These receptors all stem from a middle-aged woman in good health and CMV-seropositive.

J is TRBJ2-3 and V is TRBV15; 12 bases align to TRBD2. CDR1 and CDR2 from the germline V gene are LNHNV and YYDKDF (reference sequence). The CDR3 extends over 15 amino acids. V lost 4 bases, J lost 6 bases, and 5 bases stayed unmatched. The CDR3 is CATSTTGTSGDTQYF. The CDR3 nucleotides are TGTGCCACCAGCACCACCGGGACTAGCGGGGATACGCAGTATTTT. Full variable domain (missing parts from reference TRBV15 and TRBJ2-3): DAMVIQNPRYQVTQFGKPVTLSCSQTLNHNVMYWYQQKSSQAPKLLFHYYDKDFNNEADTPDNFQSRRPNTSFCFLDIRSPGLGDTAMYLCATSTTGTSGDTQYFGPGTRLTVL.

The chain carries TRBV28 and TRBJ1-4; TRBD1 aligns across 7 bases. The V segment lost 7 bases and the J segment 7 bases; nucleotides outside the gene matches: 6. This CDR3 spans 13 amino acids. CDR1 is MDHEN, CDR2 SYDVKM, per germline. CDR3 loop: CASTPGGFEKLFF. CDR3 DNA sequence: TGTGCCAGCACCCCAGGGGGGTTTGAAAAACTGTTTTTT.

This clone was counted a few times. The chain uses TRBV9 and TRBJ2-1; no clear D. CDR3 size: 16 residues. Germline loops: CDR1 SGDLS, CDR2 YYNGEE. The V end was cut by 0 bases, the J end by 6 bases, with 16 bases between. The CDR3 region has the DNA TGTGCCAGCAGCGTAGACGGCAGGCCCTCCGGCAATGAGCAGTTCTTC. Translated, it gives CASSVDGRPSGNEQFF.

The rearrangement uses TRBV5-1 and TRBJ2-1, with 9 bases identical to TRBD1. The V and J ends lost 4 bases and 5 bases, in that order; junction bases with no gene match: 7. The CDR3 is made up of 15 amino acids. CDR1 and CDR2 from the germline V gene are SGHRS and YFSETQ. The CDR3 region is CASSRGDRVDNEQFF. In DNA form, the CDR3 reads TGCGCCAGCAGCCGGGGGGACAGGGTAGACAATGAGCAGTTCTTC.

The V call is TRBV6-5, the J call TRBJ1-1; the D is unclear. The CDR3 extends over 13 amino acids. Germline V gene sequence: CDR1 MNHEY, CDR2 SVGAGI. V was clipped by 0 bases and J by 10 bases, with 12 bases between them. The DNA of the CDR3 is TGTGCCAGCAGTTACTCGAATCCCCTGCGAGCTTTCTTT. Residues: CASSYSNPLRAFF.

The V and J genes are TRBV5-4 and TRBJ2-7; 7 bases match TRBD1. V dropped 4 bases and J dropped 1; count of bases not matched to a gene: 2. Germline assignment: CDR1 SGHNT and CDR2 YYREEE (reference sequence). The CDR3 contains 13 residues. The CDR3 sequence: CASSPDRSYEQYF. The CDR3 DNA is TGTGCCAGCAGCCCGGACAGGTCCTACGAGCAGTACTTC.

The chain joins TRBV19 to TRBJ2-2, with D unclear. This CDR3 is 13 amino acids long. The V and J ends lost 5 bases and 6 bases respectively, with 10 bases between them. The germline V gene encodes CDR1 LNHDA and CDR2 SQIVND (reference sequence). CDR3 protein: CASSPSYAGELFF. CDR3 sequence (DNA): TGTGCCAGTAGTCCCTCCTACGCCGGGGAGCTGTTTTTT.

This clone was observed a few times. The chain uses TRBV2 and TRBJ2-2; 12 nucleotides align to TRBD2. Germline CDR1 reads SNHLY; CDR2 reads FYNNEI. The CDR3 length is 15 residues. The J segment lost 7 bases and the V segment lost 6 bases, leaving 6 bases of the junction unmatched. The CDR3 sequence is CASSTRLAGDGELFF. CDR3 nucleotides: TGTGCCAGCAGCACCCGACTAGCGGGGGACGGGGAGCTGTTTTTT.

The chain employs TRBV5-4 and TRBJ1-2; weak D call: TRBD1 (6 bases). CDR1 and CDR2 from the germline V gene are SGHNT and YYREEE (reference sequence). There are 15 residues in the CDR3. Trimming left V 4 bases short and J 3 bases short, with 16 bases between. The CDR3 region has the DNA TGTGCCAGCAGCCCGAAGGGGGAGGGAGACTATGGCTACACCTTC. Amino acids: CASSPKGEGDYGYTF.

The rearrangement links TRBV2 to TRBJ1-2, with D hard to call. V lost 4 bases, J lost 3 bases, and 3 bases lay in between. The CDR3 covers 11 residues. CDR1 and CDR2 (germline): SNHLY, FYNNEI. The CDR3 loop is CASSVDYGYTF. As DNA, the CDR3 is TGTGCCAGCAGTGTCGACTATGGCTACACCTTC.

The chain carries TRBV5-4 and TRBJ1-3, with TRBD1 as a possible D gene (6 bases). Germline CDR1 is SGHNT and CDR2 is YYREEE (reference sequence). V shed 5 bases and J shed 3 bases, with 18 bases lying between them. The CDR3 has 16 residues. As DNA, the CDR3 is TGTGCCAGCAGTTCAAACAGGGACCTACGTGGAAACACCATATATTTT. Protein product: CASSSNRDLRGNTIYF.

This chain links TRBV29-1 with TRBJ1-1; no reliable D call. The V gene's germline CDR1 is SQVTM and CDR2 ANQGSEA. The V end lost 7 bases, the J end lost 1 base, and 13 bases lay between the germline ends. The CDR3 consists of 13 residues. DNA for the CDR3: TGCAGCGCTAGCCCTCAGGAGAACACTGAAGCTTTCTTT. The encoded protein is CSASPQENTEAFF.

This clone was found once. One end of the junction does not line up with germline, which may come from a read error. This chain uses TRBV6-1 with TRBJ2-3, with 8 positions matching TRBD2. Germline V gene data show CDR1 as MNHNS and CDR2 as SASEGT. This CDR3 region has 14 residues. The CDR3 region is CASREGLAPDTQYF. DNA of the CDR3: TGTGCCAGCAGAGAAGGACTAGCCCCAGATACGCAGTATTTT.

This clone has a single count. The chain combines TRBV7-2 with TRBJ2-1; possibly TRBD2 for D (5 bases). Germline V gives CDR1 SGHTA, CDR2 FQGNSA. The ends were cut back, 5 bases at V and 5 bases at J, with 19 bases in the middle. This CDR3 spans 16 amino acids. CDR3 region: CASSPEVQPYNNEQFF. In DNA form, the CDR3 reads TGTGCCAGCAGCCCGGAGGTACAGCCCTACAACAATGAGCAGTTCTTC.

The chain joins TRBV11-3 to TRBJ2-7; the D gene is possibly TRBD2 (6 bases). The V gene's germline CDR1 is SGHNT and CDR2 YENEEA. The CDR3 runs to 14 residues. The V and J ends lost 5 bases and 2 bases respectively, with 13 bases between them. CDR3 in amino acids: CASSRGWEAYEQYF. The CDR3 coding sequence is TGTGCCAGCAGCCGCGGGTGGGAGGCCTACGAGCAGTACTTC. The full variable domain, in which reference TRBV11-3 and TRBJ2-7 provide the parts outside the CDR3, is EAGVVQSPRYKIIEKKQPVAFWCNPISGHNTLYWYLQNLGQGPELLIRYENEEAVDDSQLPKDRFSAERLKGVDSTLKIQPAELGDSAVYLCASSRGWEAYEQYFGPGTRLTVT.

This chain connects TRBV27 to TRBJ1-6; D may be TRBD1 (6 bases). The CDR3 is 16 residues long. Trimming removed 5 bases from V and 7 bases from J, with 18 bases in between. From germline, CDR1 is MNHEY and CDR2 SMNVEV (reference sequence). As DNA, the CDR3 is TGTGCCAGCAGTCTCCACCAGACAAGGGGGAATTCACCCCTCCACTTT. Protein sequence: CASSLHQTRGNSPLHF.